Given below is one T cell receptor (beta chain) in context. Its matching antigen is unknown. This record comes from a study of T cells in localized non-small cell lung cancer. Generated by immunoSEQ multiplex PCR, the TCRdb table keeps only in-frame clones and is missing some. Among tens of thousands of clones listed, approximately 91% were seen once. General study results and limits: Only one tumor region went through sequencing, so heterogeneity may still be there. Researchers found a median about 53 of the top 100 tumor clones in adjacent lung.

Germline V CDR1 and CDR2: SGHRS, YFSETQ. CDR3 length: 15 amino acids. V lost 7 bases to trimming and J lost 0 bases, with 13 bases between them. Material: peripheral blood, obtained before any cancer treatment. This clonotype originated in a female donor older than 55 with stage I squamous cell lung carcinoma. The chain employs TRBV5-1 and TRBJ2-2; the D call may be TRBD1 or TRBD2 (6 bases each). Here the CDR3 reads CASGGLAANTGELFF. CDR3 nucleotide sequence: TGCGCCAGCGGGGGGCTAGCCGCGAACACCGGGGAGCTGTTTTTT. The variable domain in full, completed from reference TRBV5-1 and TRBJ2-2, reads KAGVTQTPRYLIKTRGQQVTLSCSPISGHRSVSWYQQTPGQGLQFLFEYFSETQRNKGNFPGRFSGRQFSNSRSEMNVSTLELGDSALYLCASGGLAANTGELFFGEGSRLTVL.